The 25 T cell receptor beta chains presented below share a single source sample, sequenced in a study of shared clonotypes between healthy human individuals. Profiled with immunoSEQ multiplex PCR; TCRdb holds only in-frame clones, not every one. The table shows a few million clones, with approximately 93% occurring only once. The source material was naive CD4+ T cells from PBMCs. The subset here: CD45RA+ positively selected. The receptors derive from a man younger than 35 in good health. Some clones in this sample may be carry-over from other donors' samples.

The chain uses TRBV9 and TRBJ2-7; TRBD2 agrees at 7 bases. The CDR3 runs to 17 residues. Germline V gene lookup returns CDR1 SGDLS and CDR2 YYNGEE. The trim removed 0 bases at V and 0 bases at J, leaving 9 bases unmatched. The CDR3: CASSVGVGGTLSYEQYF. CDR3 in DNA: TGTGCCAGCAGCGTAGGGGTGGGGGGGACCCTCTCCTACGAGCAGTACTTC.

The V and J genes are TRBV7-3 and TRBJ2-2, with D uncertain. The V end was cut by 4 bases, the J end by 1 base, with 4 bases between. CDR3 size: 13 residues. CDR1 and CDR2 (germline): SGHTA, FQGTGA. The chain's CDR3 is CASSSLNTGELFF. DNA for the CDR3: TGTGCCAGCAGCTCCTTGAACACCGGGGAGCTGTTTTTT.

The chain carries TRBV7-3 and TRBJ2-1, with D possibly being TRBD2 (6 bases). The CDR3 consists of 14 residues. Germline CDR1 SGHTA, CDR2 FQGTGA. The V and J ends lost 5 bases and 8 bases respectively, with 16 bases between them. This chain's CDR3 is CASSPPGLGDEQFF. The CDR3, as DNA: TGTGCCAGCAGCCCCCCGGGACTGGGGGATGAGCAGTTCTTC.

This chain joins TRBV6-5 and TRBJ2-5; TRBD1 agrees at 7 bases. This CDR3 is 14 amino acids long. Germline values: CDR1 MNHEY, CDR2 SVGAGI. V was pared by 6 bases and J by 5 bases, with 9 bases of the junction left unmatched. This chain's CDR3 is CASSPRRGTETQYF. In nucleotides, the CDR3 is TGTGCCAGCAGCCCCCGCAGGGGGACGGAGACCCAGTACTTC.

This sequence joins TRBV27 and TRBJ1-4; D is undetermined. V was shortened by 6 bases and J by 4 bases, with 9 bases between the two germline ends. The CDR3 spans 13 residues. CDR1 is MNHEY and CDR2 is SMNVEV in the germline V gene (reference sequence). The CDR3 sequence is CASRPGHNEKLFF. CDR3 in DNA: TGTGCCAGCAGGCCGGGCCATAATGAAAAACTGTTTTTT.

The gene calls are TRBV2 and TRBJ1-5; 8 bases fit TRBD1. The V segment lost 7 bases and the J segment 4 bases; nucleotides outside the gene matches: 12. Germline values: CDR1 SNHLY, CDR2 FYNNEI. This CDR3 comprises 16 residues. The CDR3 DNA reads TGTGCCAGCATCGGAACCGGGACAGGAAGTAATCAGCCCCAGCATTTT. Translation: CASIGTGTGSNQPQHF. Drawing the rest from reference TRBV2 and TRBJ1-5, the complete variable domain is EPEVTQTPSHQVTQMGQEVILRCVPISNHLYFYWYRQILGQKVEFLVSFYNNEISEKSEIFDDQFSVERPDGSNFTLKIRSTKLEDSAMYFCASIGTGTGSNQPQHFGDGTRLSIL.

This rearrangement joins TRBV25-1 to TRBJ2-1; unclear D gene. The CDR3 consists of 15 residues. Trimming pared 1 base from V and 0 bases from J, leaving 7 bases between. CDR1 and CDR2 from the germline V gene are MGHDK and SYGVNS. CDR3 in amino acids: CASSESLSSYNEQFF. Written as DNA, the CDR3 is TGTGCCAGCAGTGAATCACTGTCCTCCTACAATGAGCAGTTCTTC.

The chain links TRBV18 to TRBJ2-2; the D gene is possibly TRBD2 (6 bases). Looked up from germline, CDR1 is KGHSH and CDR2 is LQKENI. The ends were cut back, 3 bases at V and 0 bases at J, with 11 bases in the middle. CDR3 size: 16 residues. CDR3 coding DNA: TGTGCCAGCTCACCGGGACTCATCACGAACACCGGGGAGCTGTTTTTT. Its protein product is CASSPGLITNTGELFF.

The chain joins TRBV18 to TRBJ1-3; no firm D call. The CDR3 has 19 amino acids. CDR1 and CDR2 (germline): KGHSH, LQKENI. Trimming stripped 2 bases from V and 0 bases from J, with 20 bases between. Here the CDR3 reads CASSPMGLTAAFSGNTIYF. The CDR3 DNA reads as TGTGCCAGCTCACCAATGGGGTTAACGGCAGCTTTCTCTGGAAACACCATATATTTT.

A note on this clone: The same CDR3 is also encoded by other DNA sequences in this sample. V gene TRBV5-1 combines with J gene TRBJ2-1; D gene unclear. This CDR3 spans 15 amino acids. CDR1 and CDR2 (germline): SGHRS, YFSETQ. Trimming stripped 2 bases from V and 0 bases from J, with 9 bases between. This CDR3 reads CASSFDGGSYNEQFF. The CDR3 nucleotides read TGCGCCAGCAGCTTCGACGGTGGCTCCTACAATGAGCAGTTCTTC.

The V gene is TRBV28, the J gene TRBJ2-1, with TRBD2 matching over 8 bases. The germline CDR1 and CDR2 sequences are MDHEN and SYDVKM. The V and J ends lost 6 bases and 4 bases, in that order; junction bases with no gene match: 8. The CDR3 spans 15 residues. The CDR3 loop is CASRAGTRTYNEQFF. For the CDR3, the DNA is TGTGCCAGCAGGGCCGGGACTAGGACGTACAATGAGCAGTTCTTC. Variable domain in full (rest from reference TRBV28 and TRBJ2-1): DVKVTQSSRYLVKRTGEKVFLECVQDMDHENMFWYRQDPGLGLRLIYFSYDVKMKEKGDIPEGYSVSREKKERFSLILESASTNQTSMYLCASRAGTRTYNEQFFGPGTRLTVL.

Only one count was recorded for this clone. This chain links TRBV7-6 with TRBJ1-1, with 8 bases fitting TRBD1. V shed 4 bases and J 8 bases; nucleotides not matched to a gene: 0. Germline V gene data show CDR1 as SGHVS and CDR2 as FNYEAQ. The CDR3 extends over 11 amino acids. CDR3 sequence: CASSWDREAFF. The CDR3 DNA sequence: TGTGCCAGCAGCTGGGACAGGGAAGCTTTCTTT.

This chain connects TRBV25-1 to TRBJ2-1; no reliable D call. Germline lookup yields CDR1 MGHDK and CDR2 SYGVNS. V was pared by 8 bases and J by 6 bases, with 20 bases between. This CDR3 has 15 residues. The CDR3: CASHQTAKGGNEQFF. The CDR3 DNA is TGTGCCAGCCATCAAACGGCGAAGGGTGGCAATGAGCAGTTCTTC.

This rearrangement joins TRBV7-9 to TRBJ2-1; tentatively, D is TRBD2 (6 bases). The CDR3 extends over 16 amino acids. Germline values: CDR1 SEHNR, CDR2 FQNEAQ (reference sequence). V was trimmed by 5 bases and J by 4 bases, leaving 18 bases between them. The CDR3 loop reads CASSPRIAGSYNEQFF. The CDR3 bases are TGTGCCAGCAGCCCCCGAATCGCCGGGAGTTACAATGAGCAGTTCTTC.

The chain combines TRBV30 with TRBJ1-5; 9 bases agree with TRBD1. V lost 5 bases, J lost 6 bases, and 5 bases stayed unmatched. The CDR3 is 13 amino acids. Per the germline V gene, CDR1 is GTSNPN and CDR2 is SVGIG (reference sequence). CDR3 in amino acids: CAWDRGERQPQHF. Written as DNA, the CDR3 is TGTGCCTGGGACAGGGGGGAGCGTCAGCCCCAGCATTTT.

This chain uses TRBV19 with TRBJ2-1; TRBD2 aligns across 9 bases. This CDR3 has 17 residues. Germline values: CDR1 LNHDA, CDR2 SQIVND (reference sequence). J gave up 9 bases and V 6 bases, and 18 bases lay outside the gene matches. CDR3 sequence: CASRYSGRGRALAEQFF. CDR3 DNA sequence: TGTGCCAGTAGATATTCAGGCCGCGGGAGGGCCTTAGCTGAGCAGTTCTTC.

The J gene is TRBJ1-4, the V gene TRBV2; 11 nucleotides align to TRBD1. The CDR3 is made up of 14 amino acids. From germline, CDR1 is SNHLY and CDR2 FYNNEI. The V gene end was trimmed by 7 bases and the J gene end by 6 bases; junction bases not matched to a gene: 4. The DNA for the CDR3 is TGTGCCAGCAATGGACAGGGGGCGGATGAAAAACTGTTTTTT. This codes for CASNGQGADEKLFF.

Comment on this clone: The identical CDR3 is also encoded by other nucleotide sequences in the sample. The chain joins TRBV14 to TRBJ2-7, with D possibly being TRBD2 (5 bases). The germline CDR1 and CDR2 sequences are SGHDN and FVKESK. Trimming took off 1 base at V and 2 bases at J, with 6 bases between the two ends. The length of the CDR3 is 13 residues. The CDR3 loop is CASSQGTAYEQYF. The CDR3 region has the DNA TGTGCCAGCAGCCAAGGGACTGCCTACGAGCAGTACTTC. Based on the CDR3 plus reference TRBV14 and TRBJ2-7, the full variable domain is EAGVTQFPSHSVIEKGQTVTLRCDPISGHDNLYWYRRVMGKEIKFLLHFVKESKQDESGMPNNRFLAERTGGTYSTLKVQPAELEDSGVYFCASSQGTAYEQYFGPGTRLTVT.

This clone was counted only a few times. J is TRBJ1-4 and V is TRBV10-1; D unresolved. Germline CDR1 and CDR2: WNHNN and SYGVQD (reference sequence). CDR3 length equals 13 residues. The CDR3 spells CPLGWQAKEKLFF. The CDR3 DNA reads as TGCCCCCTGGGATGGCAGGCGAAAGAAAAACTGTTTTTT.

This chain uses TRBV7-9 with TRBJ2-1; 7 nucleotides agree with TRBD2. The CDR3 runs 15 residues. Germline loops: CDR1 SEHNR, CDR2 FQNEAQ (reference sequence). The V segment lost 2 bases and the J segment 5 bases; nucleotides outside the gene matches: 6. This CDR3 is CASSLRTRDHNEQFF. The CDR3 nucleotides read TGTGCCAGCAGCTTACGGACTAGGGACCACAATGAGCAGTTCTTC.

The sample holds a few counts of this clone. The chain is built from TRBV29-1 and TRBJ1-1; D ambiguous. V lost 6 bases and J lost 4, with 12 bases in between. The CDR3 length is 12 residues. Germline CDR1 and CDR2: SQVTM and ANQGSEA. CDR3 amino acids: CSVEGSGTEAFF. CDR3 sequence (DNA): TGCAGCGTCGAGGGTAGTGGCACTGAAGCTTTCTTT.

The sample holds one count of this clone. This chain uses TRBV9 with TRBJ2-3; 9 bases match TRBD2. Germline V gives CDR1 SGDLS, CDR2 YYNGEE. Trimming at V came to 0 bases and at J to 5 bases, leaving 4 bases not matched to a gene. This CDR3 has 15 amino acids. CDR3 DNA sequence: TGTGCCAGCAGCGTAGTAGGAGCGGGAGGAGATACGCAGTATTTT. Translation gives CASSVVGAGGDTQYF.

About this clone itself: Other DNA variants within this sample encode the same CDR3. The rearrangement joins TRBV5-1 to TRBJ2-3; D gene unclear. V was shortened by 0 bases and J by 0 bases, with 5 bases between the two germline ends. Germline V gene lookup returns CDR1 SGHRS and CDR2 YFSETQ. The CDR3 consists of 14 residues. CDR3 residues: CASSLGLSTDTQYF. CDR3 DNA sequence: TGCGCCAGCAGCTTGGGACTTAGCACAGATACGCAGTATTTT. Full variable domain (missing parts from reference TRBV5-1 and TRBJ2-3): KAGVTQTPRYLIKTRGQQVTLSCSPISGHRSVSWYQQTPGQGLQFLFEYFSETQRNKGNFPGRFSGRQFSNSRSEMNVSTLELGDSALYLCASSLGLSTDTQYFGPGTRLTVL.

The V call is TRBV18, the J call TRBJ2-7; possible D gene TRBD2, 5 bases. Germline CDR1 is KGHSH and CDR2 is LQKENI. V was clipped by 3 bases and J by 4 bases, with 16 bases between them. There are 15 residues in the CDR3. The CDR3 protein is CASSPHPPGGYEQYF. CDR3 sequence (DNA): TGTGCCAGCTCACCCCATCCCCCAGGAGGTTACGAGCAGTACTTC.

This clone was counted once. This chain uses TRBV4-1 with TRBJ2-2; D may be TRBD1 or TRBD2 (6 bases each). The V end was cut by 8 bases, the J end by 6 bases, with 28 bases between. There are 18 residues in the CDR3. Per germline, CDR1 MGHRA and CDR2 YSYEKL. The CDR3 DNA sequence: TGCGCCAGCCCACCATCGGCCGGGGGCGAGTTAGAACCCGGGGAGCTGTTTTTT. The encoded protein is CASPPSAGGELEPGELFF.